This is a list of T cell receptor beta chains from one sample in a study of T cells in Graves' hyperthyroidism and ophthalmopathy. TCRdb analysed the multiplex PCR reads with MiXCR anew, one entry per CDR3 protein. The sample has about 570,000 distinct CDR3 sequences, less than 15% seen once. Sequences were obtained from blood. The receptors were sampled from a middle-aged woman with Graves' hyperthyroidism. CDR3s include the opening cysteine and the closing phenylalanine or tryptophan. D genes are given only for firm matches. Some rows have no size entry. The others give once, few or many, or a class for an expanded clone.

j_call v_call d_call clone_size cdr3_nt cdr3_aa
TRBJ2-7 TRBV6-1 NA many TGTGCCAGCAGTTCCGGGCTGGGATTCTACGAGCAGTACTTC CASSSGLGFYEQYF
TRBJ1-2 TRBV5-1 NA NA TGCGCCAGCAGCTTGGAGCGGGCCTATGGCTACACCTTC CASSLERAYGYTF
TRBJ2-2 TRBV5-1 NA few TGCGCCAGCAGCTTGGGACTCGGGGCCACCGGGGAGCTGTTTTTT CASSLGLGATGELFF
TRBJ1-2 TRBV28 NA many TGTGCCAGCAGTGATCCCAGGGATAACTATGGCTACACCTTC CASSDPRDNYGYTF
TRBJ2-7 TRBV10-2 NA NA TGCGCCAGCAGTGAGTCCTTTAGGTCCGAGCAGTACTTC CASSESFRSEQYF
TRBJ2-1 TRBV9 NA few TGTGCCAGCAGCGTAGATAGGCACTATGAGCAGTTCTTC CASSVDRHYEQFF
TRBJ2-1 TRBV7-2 TRBD2 many TGTGCCAGCAGCCAAGACAAGGGACTATTTGAAATGGGATACAATGAGCAGTTCTTC CASSQDKGLFEMGYNEQFF
TRBJ2-1 TRBV6-2/TRBV6-3 NA few TGTGCCAGCAGCAACAGAGTGGAGAATGAGCAGTTCTTC CASSNRVENEQFF
TRBJ1-3 TRBV5-1 NA NA TGCGCCAGCAGCCAAGACCCGAGCTCTGGAAACACCATATATTTT CASSQDPSSGNTIYF
TRBJ2-1 TRBV28 TRBD1 many TGTGCCAGCAGACGGACAGGGCAGAGGAATGAGCAGTTCTTC CASRRTGQRNEQFF
TRBJ2-7 TRBV27 TRBD2 many TGTGCCAGCACCGGACTAGCGGGAGGCGAGCAGTACTTC CASTGLAGGEQYF
TRBJ2-5 TRBV24-1 NA few TGTGCCACCAGCCGCGGCGTGGACTTCCAAGAGACCCAGTACTTC CATSRGVDFQETQYF
TRBJ2-3 TRBV11-3 TRBD2 many TGTGCCAGCAGCTGGGGGACTAGCGGGAGGACAGATACGCAGTATTTT CASSWGTSGRTDTQYF
TRBJ1-2 TRBV9 TRBD1 few TGTGCCAGCAGCGTAGCCCAGGACAGGGGTAACCCTGGCTACACCTTC CASSVAQDRGNPGYTF
TRBJ1-6 TRBV28 NA many TGTGCCAGCAGTTCGGTGGGGGGTAATTCACCCCTCCACTTT CASSSVGGNSPLHF
TRBJ1-2 TRBV5-1 TRBD1 many TGCGCCAGCAGCCCAGGGGGATGGAATGGCTACACCTTC CASSPGGWNGYTF
TRBJ2-2 TRBV9 TRBD1 few TGTGCCAGCAGCGTAGGGCAGGGGGCCGTCACCGGGGAGCTGTTTTTT CASSVGQGAVTGELFF
TRBJ2-2 TRBV5-1 TRBD2 NA TGCGCCAGCATTTCAACTAGCGGAAACACCGGGGAGCTGTTTTTT CASISTSGNTGELFF
TRBJ2-5 TRBV30 TRBD2 many TGTGCCTGGGGCCGACTAGCGGGAGGTGGTGAGACCCAGTACTTC CAWGRLAGGGETQYF
TRBJ2-5 TRBV5-1 NA few TGCGCCAGCAGCTTGGATCGGGGGGCGACCCAGTACTTC CASSLDRGATQYF
TRBJ2-1 TRBV7-2 NA few TGTGCCAGCAGCCGCCTTGGGGGAGGATCTTACAATGAGCAGTTCTTC CASSRLGGGSYNEQFF
TRBJ2-3 TRBV6-1 TRBD2 many TGTGCCAGCAGTGAGAGGGGATTAGCGGGAGGCACAGATACGCAGTATTTT CASSERGLAGGTDTQYF